Sequencing of this T cell receptor beta chain was carried out in a study of cytomegalovirus exposure and HLA in healthy donors. Study conclusions and caveats: Sequencing had likely introduced a cluster of highly shared sequence variants as an artifact.

In its sample, this clone was seen once. The antigen is not known. 13 Jbeta primers and 60 Vbeta primers were used for the PCR. Libraries were prepared by immunoSEQ multiplex PCR; TCRdb keeps only in-frame clonotypes and omits some of them. This table holds about 110,000 clones, about 70% found once. Trimming pared 4 bases from V and 0 bases from J, leaving 22 bases between. The CDR3 length is 19 residues. The rearrangement joins TRBV23-1 to TRBJ1-3, with TRBD1 as a possible D gene (6 bases). TRBV23-1 carries the ORF label, with uncertain function. The source is a man aged 25-45 years in good health and CMV-seropositive. Sequenced material: PBMCs. For the CDR3, the DNA is TGCGCCAGCAGTCCCAAGGACGACGGACAGCCCATCTCTGGAAACACCATATATTTT. Encoded protein: CASSPKDDGQPISGNTIYF.